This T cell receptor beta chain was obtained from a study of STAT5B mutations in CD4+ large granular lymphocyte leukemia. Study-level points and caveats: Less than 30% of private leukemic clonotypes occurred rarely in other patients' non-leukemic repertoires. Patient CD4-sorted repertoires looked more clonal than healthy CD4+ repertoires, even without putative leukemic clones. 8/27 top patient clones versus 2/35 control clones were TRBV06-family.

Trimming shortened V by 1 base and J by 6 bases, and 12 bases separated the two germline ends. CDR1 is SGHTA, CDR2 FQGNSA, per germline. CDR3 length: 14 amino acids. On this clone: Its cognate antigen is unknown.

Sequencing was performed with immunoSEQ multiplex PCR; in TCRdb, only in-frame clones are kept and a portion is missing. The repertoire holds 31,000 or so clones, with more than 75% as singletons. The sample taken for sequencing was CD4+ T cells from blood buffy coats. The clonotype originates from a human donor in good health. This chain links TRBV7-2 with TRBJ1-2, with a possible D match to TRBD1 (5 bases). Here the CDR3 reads CASSLDPGRHGYTF. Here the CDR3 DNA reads TGTGCCAGCAGCTTAGATCCAGGGAGGCATGGCTACACCTTC.